This T cell receptor beta chain stems from a study of shared clonotypes between healthy human individuals. General observations from the study: The diversity represented, both genetic and in exposure history, was limited by few donors.

The protocol was immunoSEQ multiplex PCR, while the TCRdb copy is restricted to in-frame clones and leaves out a portion. This sample carries about 650,000 clones, about 95% of them seen once, and the ten largest clones take 0.1% to 0.11%. Details on this clone: Antigen unknown.

The naive CD8 subset, CD45RO-negative cells positively selected for CCR7, excluded terminally differentiated effector memory CD45RA+ cells. V was pared by 1 base and J by 9 bases, with 10 bases between. Germline CDR1 SGHAT, CDR2 FQNNGV. The CDR3 loop spans 13 amino acids. The sequence derives from a young woman in good health. Material for sequencing was naive CD8+ T cells sorted from blood. The chain recombines TRBV11-2 with TRBJ2-1; D is unclear. In nucleotides, the CDR3 is TGTGCCAGCAGCTTAGTTGTCTCCCGTGAGCAGTTCTTC. Amino acids: CASSLVVSREQFF.